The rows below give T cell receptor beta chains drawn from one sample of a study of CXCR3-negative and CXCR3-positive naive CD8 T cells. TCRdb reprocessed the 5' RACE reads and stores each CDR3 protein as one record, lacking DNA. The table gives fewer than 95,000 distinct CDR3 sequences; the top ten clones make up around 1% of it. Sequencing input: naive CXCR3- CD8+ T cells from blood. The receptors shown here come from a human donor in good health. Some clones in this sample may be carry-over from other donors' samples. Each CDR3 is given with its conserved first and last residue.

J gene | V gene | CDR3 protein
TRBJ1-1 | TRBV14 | CASSRDRVDMNTEAFF
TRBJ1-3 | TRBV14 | CASSQKKLRDWSSGNTIYF
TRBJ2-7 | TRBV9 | CASSVSEGYEQYF
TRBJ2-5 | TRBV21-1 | CASSLAFATSGIETQYF
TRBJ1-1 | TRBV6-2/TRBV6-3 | CASTPLMNTEAFF
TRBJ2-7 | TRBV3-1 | CASSQGGGGAYEQYF
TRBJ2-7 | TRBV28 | CASSTIGDLAYEQYF
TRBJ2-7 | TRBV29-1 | CSVKGRGSGSSYEQYF
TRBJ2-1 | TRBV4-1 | CASSQDTSYNEQFF
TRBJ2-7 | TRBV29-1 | CSVGARGDEQYF
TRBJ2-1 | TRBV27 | CASRSASLSLNEQFF
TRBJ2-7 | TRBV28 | CASSATSGSQSSYEQYF
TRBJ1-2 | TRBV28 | CASSPNNGYTF
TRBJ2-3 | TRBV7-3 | CASSSGTGGGTDTQYF
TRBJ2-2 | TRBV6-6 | CASRSDLSNTGELFF